The 21 T cell receptor beta chains in this list originate from one sample, sequenced in a study of early stage breast cancer tumors. Here immunoSEQ multiplex PCR was the method, and the copy in TCRdb shows in-frame clones only, minus some. The profile covers around 78,000 clones, with under 85% appearing a single time and approximately 3.7% taken by the ten largest. The sequenced sample was blood. These receptors were collected from a person in their 60s with breast cancer.

The rearrangement links TRBV30 to TRBJ1-2; tentative D call: TRBD1 (5 bases). Germline V lookup: CDR1 GTSNPN, CDR2 SVGIG (reference sequence). The CDR3 has 12 amino acids. V gave up 5 bases and J gave up 8 bases, with 15 bases separating them. DNA for the CDR3: TGTGCCTGGGATGGGGGGTTTGGAGGCTACACCTTC. Amino acid sequence: CAWDGGFGGYTF.

The chain combines TRBV25-1 with TRBJ2-7, with D hard to call. The CDR3 spans 13 residues. V lost 3 bases and J lost 4, with 10 bases in between. Per the germline V gene, CDR1 is MGHDK and CDR2 is SYGVNS. This CDR3 reads CASSDPPTYEQYF. The DNA for the CDR3 is TGTGCCAGCAGTGATCCGCCAACTTACGAGCAGTACTTC.

This clone was counted only a few times. The V and J genes are TRBV5-4 and TRBJ1-3; perhaps TRBD1 as D (6 bases). Germline V gives CDR1 SGHNT, CDR2 YYREEE (reference sequence). V lost 4 bases to trimming and J lost 0 bases, with 14 bases between them. CDR3 length equals 16 residues. CDR3 sequence: CASSTSTGRSGNTIYF. CDR3 in DNA: TGTGCCAGCAGCACGTCTACAGGGCGCTCTGGAAACACCATATATTTT.

The rearrangement links TRBV30 to TRBJ2-7; D is possibly TRBD1 (6 bases). CDR3 size: 16 residues. Germline V gives CDR1 GTSNPN, CDR2 SVGIG (reference sequence). V gave up 0 bases and J gave up 6 bases, with 21 bases separating them. CDR3 DNA sequence: TGTGCCTGGAGTGTGTCAGACAGGTTGGCGGCTGGCGAGCAGTACTTC. Residues: CAWSVSDRLAAGEQYF.

The gene calls are TRBV28 and TRBJ2-7, with D possibly being TRBD2 (5 bases). This CDR3 contains 15 residues. Trimming cost V 2 bases and J 2 bases, with 13 bases left between them. Looked up from germline, CDR1 is MDHEN and CDR2 is SYDVKM. CDR3 protein: CASSLRRLRTYEQYF. As DNA, the CDR3 is TGTGCCAGCAGTTTAAGACGACTAAGGACCTACGAGCAGTACTTC. Combining the CDR3 with reference TRBV28 and TRBJ2-7 gives the whole variable domain DVKVTQSSRYLVKRTGEKVFLECVQDMDHENMFWYRQDPGLGLRLIYFSYDVKMKEKGDIPEGYSVSREKKERFSLILESASTNQTSMYLCASSLRRLRTYEQYFGPGTRLTVT.

V usage is TRBV5-6 and J usage is TRBJ2-7, with 7 bases that match TRBD2. CDR1 and CDR2 (germline): SGHDT, YYEEEE. V was pared by 3 bases and J by 0 bases, with 9 bases of the junction left unmatched. The CDR3 length is 16 residues. Here the CDR3 DNA reads TGTGCCAGCAGCTCCCCCTTTAGCGGGCTCTCCTACGAGCAGTACTTC. Translation gives CASSSPFSGLSYEQYF. Together with reference TRBV5-6 and TRBJ2-7, the CDR3 gives the full variable domain: DAGVTQSPTHLIKTRGQQVTLRCSPKSGHDTVSWYQQALGQGPQFIFQYYEEEERQRGNFPDRFSGHQFPNYSSELNVNALLLGDSALYLCASSSPFSGLSYEQYFGPGTRLTVT.

The V and J genes are TRBV14 and TRBJ1-6; no firm D call. Germline V CDR1 and CDR2: SGHDN, FVKESK. The CDR3 length is 13 residues. V was cut by 1 base and J by 10 bases, with 8 bases left in between. DNA of the CDR3: TGTGCCAGCAGCCAAGTCCCCGGATCACCCCTCCACTTT. Translating gives CASSQVPGSPLHF.

The V call is TRBV7-2, the J call TRBJ2-1, with 7 bases lining up with TRBD2. Germline-derived CDR1 and CDR2 are SGHTA and FQGNSA. J was trimmed by 4 bases and V by 1 base; bases with no gene match: 10. CDR3 size: 17 residues. The CDR3 DNA sequence: TGTGCCAGCAGCTTAGGTTTGGGGGGACTACTATACAATGAGCAGTTCTTC. As protein: CASSLGLGGLLYNEQFF.

The chain carries TRBV14 and TRBJ2-5; no clear D. The germline gives CDR1 SGHDN, CDR2 FVKESK. Trimming stripped 2 bases from V and 1 base from J, with 8 bases between. The CDR3 sequence is 14 residues long. The CDR3: CASSQSLIQETQYF. The DNA of the CDR3 is TGTGCCAGCAGCCAAAGTCTAATCCAAGAGACCCAGTACTTC.

CDR3 DNA: TGTGCCAGCAGCCCCCGGGTAGCCAAAAACATTCAGTACTTC. It specifies CASSPRVAKNIQYF. V is TRBV28 and J is TRBJ2-4; D uncertain. The CDR3 contains 14 residues. Germline CDR1 reads MDHEN; CDR2 reads SYDVKM. V lost 6 bases, J lost 0 bases, and 9 bases lay in between.

The chain employs TRBV5-1 and TRBJ2-5; possible D gene TRBD1, 5 bases. The germline V gene has CDR1 SGHRS and CDR2 YFSETQ. V was trimmed by 0 bases and J by 2 bases, leaving 8 bases between them. This CDR3 region has 14 residues. In DNA, the CDR3 is TGCGCCAGCAGCTTGGGTGGACAACAAGAGACCCAGTACTTC. This sequence encodes CASSLGGQQETQYF.

This rearrangement joins TRBV5-6 to TRBJ1-4, with 10 bases lining up with TRBD1. The CDR3 length is 16 residues. Per the germline V gene, CDR1 is SGHDT and CDR2 is YYEEEE. V trimming: 4 bases; J trimming: 1 base; junction bases outside the gene matches: 4. Here the CDR3 DNA reads TGTGCCAGCAGCAGACAGGGGGCAGGAACTAATGAAAAACTGTTTTTT. Translated, it gives CASSRQGAGTNEKLFF.

This clone appeared a single time. V gene TRBV5-1 combines with J gene TRBJ2-2, with D possibly TRBD2 on 6 matching bases. Trimming pared 7 bases from V and 4 bases from J, leaving 14 bases between. This CDR3 region has 14 residues. CDR1 is SGHRS and CDR2 is YFSETQ in the germline V gene. This chain's CDR3 is CASDGGSSTGELFF. In nucleotides, the CDR3 is TGCGCCAGCGATGGGGGGTCAAGCACCGGGGAGCTGTTTTTT. The full variable domain, rest sourced from reference TRBV5-1 and TRBJ2-2, is KAGVTQTPRYLIKTRGQQVTLSCSPISGHRSVSWYQQTPGQGLQFLFEYFSETQRNKGNFPGRFSGRQFSNSRSEMNVSTLELGDSALYLCASDGGSSTGELFFGEGSRLTVL.

The chain joins TRBV7-6 to TRBJ1-1; maybe TRBD1 (5 bases). This CDR3 region has 16 residues. Trimming removed 1 base at V and 1 base at J, with 13 bases between. CDR1 is SGHVS and CDR2 is FNYEAQ in the germline V gene. This CDR3 reads CASSLGGGVENTEAFF. The DNA of the CDR3 is TGTGCCAGCAGCTTAGGTGGAGGGGTCGAGAACACTGAAGCTTTCTTT. The whole variable domain, filled in from reference TRBV7-6 and TRBJ1-1, reads GAGVSQSPRYKVTKRGQDVALRCDPISGHVSLYWYRQALGQGPEFLTYFNYEAQQDKSGLPNDRFSAERPEGSISTLTIQRTEQRDSAMYRCASSLGGGVENTEAFFGQGTRLTVV.

This chain links TRBV25-1 with TRBJ2-7, with 9 bases aligning to TRBD2. The germline gives CDR1 MGHDK, CDR2 SYGVNS. The CDR3 loop spans 15 amino acids. Trimming at V came to 8 bases and at J to 2 bases, leaving 10 bases not matched to a gene. The CDR3 sequence: CASVDLTSGPYEQYF. In nucleotides, the CDR3 is TGTGCCAGCGTAGACTTGACTAGCGGACCCTACGAGCAGTACTTC.

The chain joins TRBV4-2 to TRBJ1-2; D not certain. The CDR3 is 12 amino acids. In germline, CDR1 is LGHNA, CDR2 YNFKEQ. Trimming took 2 bases from V and 11 from J, leaving 12 bases between them. CDR3 DNA: TGTGCCAGCAGCCAACCAACTGGGCCGTACACCTTC. Protein sequence: CASSQPTGPYTF.

This clone appeared once. This chain connects TRBV2 to TRBJ2-1, with 7 bases identical to TRBD2. Trimming removed 1 base from V and 2 bases from J; junction bases left unmatched: 2. Germline-derived CDR1 and CDR2 are SNHLY and FYNNEI. The CDR3 totals 15 residues. CDR3 residues: CASSEVAGAYNEQFF. Written as DNA, the CDR3 is TGTGCCAGCAGTGAAGTCGCGGGGGCCTACAATGAGCAGTTCTTC.

The chain uses TRBV7-9 and TRBJ1-2; 8 bases map to TRBD1. The CDR3 has 17 residues. Germline V lookup: CDR1 SEHNR, CDR2 FQNEAQ (reference sequence). Trimming at V came to 5 bases and at J to 2 bases, leaving 13 bases not matched to a gene. In nucleotides, the CDR3 is TGTGCCAGCAGCCCCCGACAGGGGTCTACGCTGAACTATGGCTACACCTTC. This codes for CASSPRQGSTLNYGYTF.

The chain couples TRBV18 to TRBJ2-7, with 10 bases matching TRBD2. Per germline, CDR1 KGHSH and CDR2 LQKENI. This CDR3 has 23 residues. The J segment lost 4 bases and the V segment lost 3 bases, leaving 30 bases of the junction unmatched. CDR3 sequence (DNA): TGTGCCAGCTCACCGGAGGGACTAGCGATAGGTAGAGAAAAAGGTAAACAATTTTACGAGCAGTACTTC. This translates into CASSPEGLAIGREKGKQFYEQYF.

V gene TRBV15 combines with J gene TRBJ1-5, with D uncertain. The CDR3 contains 13 residues. Germline CDR1 is LNHNV and CDR2 is YYDKDF (reference sequence). V was cut by 5 bases and J by 1 base, with 6 bases left in between. The CDR3 loop reads CATSRRSNQPQHF. CDR3 coding DNA: TGTGCCACCAGCCGCCGCAGCAATCAGCCCCAGCATTTT.

The chain links TRBV5-4 to TRBJ1-4; maybe TRBD1 (5 bases). CDR1 SGHNT and CDR2 YYREEE come from the germline V gene (reference sequence). V dropped 0 bases and J dropped 5 bases, with 17 bases sitting between them. The CDR3 totals 17 residues. The DNA of the CDR3 is TGTGCCAGCAGCTTGGACGGGCGGGGGTCAGCAAATGAAAAACTGTTTTTT. Translated: CASSLDGRGSANEKLFF.